The entry below describes one TCR beta chain. Antigen specificity is unknown. The data originate from a study of graft-versus-host responses after intestinal transplantation. The wider study: Multivisceral, liver-intestinal, or isolated intestinal grafts were transplanted into recipients. Induction using anti-thymocyte globulin, followed by tacrolimus and steroids for two to three years, was given to all recipients. Study-wide points: Allograft clonal ratios (graft-versus-host to host-versus-graft) were high in patients who had graft-donor T cell macrochimerism.

V shed 5 bases and J shed 6 bases, with 19 bases lying between them. Per germline, CDR1 LNHDA and CDR2 SQIVND (reference sequence). The CDR3 totals 15 residues. Here immunoSEQ multiplex PCR was the method, and the copy in TCRdb shows in-frame clones only, minus some. The sample lists 65,000 to 90,000 clones, 85% to 95% occurring once. The material was unstimulated CD8+ T cells sorted from spleen or lymph node cells, obtained before transplant. The sequence derives from a human donor who was the organ donor for an intestinal transplant. V and J are TRBV19 and TRBJ1-2; D is undetermined. The CDR3 coding sequence is TGTGCCAGTAGTTTCTCCCCTTCGAGGGTTGATGGCTACACCTTC. Its protein is CASSFSPSRVDGYTF.